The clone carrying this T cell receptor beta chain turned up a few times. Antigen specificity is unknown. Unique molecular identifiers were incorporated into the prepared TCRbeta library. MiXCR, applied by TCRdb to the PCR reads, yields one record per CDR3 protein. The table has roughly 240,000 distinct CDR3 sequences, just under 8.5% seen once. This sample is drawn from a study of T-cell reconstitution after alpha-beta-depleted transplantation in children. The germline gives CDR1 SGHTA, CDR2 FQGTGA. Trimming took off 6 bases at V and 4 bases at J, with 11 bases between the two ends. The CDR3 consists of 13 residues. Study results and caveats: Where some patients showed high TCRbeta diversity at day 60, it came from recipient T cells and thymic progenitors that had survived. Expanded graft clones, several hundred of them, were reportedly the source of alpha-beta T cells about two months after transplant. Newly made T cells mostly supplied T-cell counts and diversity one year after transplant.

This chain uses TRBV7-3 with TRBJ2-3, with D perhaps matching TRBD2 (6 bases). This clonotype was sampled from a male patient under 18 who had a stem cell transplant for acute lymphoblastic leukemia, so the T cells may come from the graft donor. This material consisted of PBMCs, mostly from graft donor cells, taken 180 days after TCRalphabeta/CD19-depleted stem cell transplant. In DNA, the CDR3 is TGTGCCAGCAGTTCGACTAGATCAGATACGCAGTATTTT. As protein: CASSSTRSDTQYF.